The rows below give T cell receptor beta chains drawn from one sample of a study of blood T cell repertoires in COVID-19. The repertoire was sequenced with immunoSEQ multiplex PCR; TCRdb's copy has only in-frame clones and lacks some. The table lists 100,000 or so clones, 75% to 90% of them singletons. The source material was peripheral blood. These receptors were obtained from a human donor in a cohort sampled during active COVID-19. The CDR3 runs from the conserved cysteine through the conserved F or W. The order of the fields is J gene, clone size, V gene, D gene, CDR3 DNA, CDR3 protein. D genes are given only for firm matches. Where a row states a size, it is once, few, many or the class of an expanded clone; other rows omit it.

>TRBJ2-6|.|TRBV28|TRBD2
TGTGCCAGCAGTTTATGGGGAGGGGCTGGGGCCAACGTCCTGACTTTC
CASSLWGGAGANVLTF
>TRBJ2-7|.|TRBV29-1|.
TGCAGCGTCCTTCCGGGTAGGAGTACCGAGCAGTACTTC
CSVLPGRSTEQYF
>TRBJ2-7|.|TRBV3-1/TRBV3-2|.
TGTGCCAGCAGCCAAAGAGCACAGAATTCCTACGAGCAGTACTTC
CASSQRAQNSYEQYF
>TRBJ1-2|.|TRBV6-6|.
TGTGCCAGCAGACCATCCCTCGGGGTACACTATGGCTACACCTTC
CASRPSLGVHYGYTF
>TRBJ1-4|.|TRBV15|.
TGTGCCACCAGCAGAGGGGGAGCTACTAATGAAAAACTGTTTTTT
CATSRGGATNEKLFF
>TRBJ2-7|.|TRBV7-8|TRBD2
TGTGCCAGCAGCTTAGCTATGACTAGCGGGAGTTTCGAGCAGTACTTC
CASSLAMTSGSFEQYF
>TRBJ1-4|.|TRBV3-1/TRBV3-2|.
TGTGCCAGCAGCCACTTACGGACAGAGGAAAAACTGTTTTTT
CASSHLRTEEKLFF
>TRBJ2-7|.|TRBV3-1/TRBV3-2|TRBD2
TGTGCCAGCAGCCAAGACGGACTAGCGGGAGTTTACGAGCAGTACTTC
CASSQDGLAGVYEQYF
>TRBJ2-5|.|TRBV28|.
TGTGCCAGCAGCAGACAGTCCCCGGAGACCCAGTACTTC
CASSRQSPETQYF
>TRBJ1-2|.|TRBV15|TRBD1
TGTGCCACCAGCATCGCAGGGGGGCGGTATGGCTACACCTTC
CATSIAGGRYGYTF
>TRBJ2-7|.|TRBV14|TRBD2
TGTGCCAGCAGCCAAGGACTAGCGAGCTCCTACGAGCAGTACTTC
CASSQGLASSYEQYF
>TRBJ1-4|.|TRBV5-1|.
TGCGCCAGCAGTACACAGGAAGGGAACGAAAAACTGTTTTTT
CASSTQEGNEKLFF
>TRBJ2-2|.|TRBV2|.
TGTGCCAGCAGACTGGGGACAAGCACGAACACCGGGGAGCTGTTTTTT
CASRLGTSTNTGELFF
>TRBJ2-7|.|TRBV6-5|TRBD1
TGTGCCACCTCCCAACAGGGGGAATACTACGAGCAGTACTTC
CATSQQGEYYEQYF
>TRBJ1-4|.|TRBV7-8|TRBD1
TGTGCCAGCAGTCTAGGGTCCAGGGGGAGAGAAAAACTGTTTTTT
CASSLGSRGREKLFF
>TRBJ1-1|few|TRBV5-4|TRBD1
TGTGCCAAAAGTAATCAGGGGGAAGTTGATGAAGCTTTCTTT
CAKSNQGEVDEAFF
>TRBJ1-5|.|TRBV3-1/TRBV3-2|.
TGTGCCAGCAGCCAAGAAGAGGGTGACAATCAGCCCCAGCATTTT
CASSQEEGDNQPQHF
>TRBJ1-5|.|TRBV10-3|TRBD1
TGTGCCATCAGTGAAAGAGGGCAGGGGGCAAGGCCCCAGCATTTT
CAISERGQGARPQHF
>TRBJ1-6|.|TRBV6-5|.
TGTGCCGTCAAATCGTATACGGGGAATTCACCCCTCCACTTT
CAVKSYTGNSPLHF
>TRBJ1-3|.|TRBV5-4|.
TGTGCCAGCAGCCACCGGGACTCTGGAAACACCATATATTTT
CASSHRDSGNTIYF
>TRBJ1-1|.|TRBV19|.
TGTGCCAGTAGTGGAGGACAGTCGAACACTGAAGCTTTCTTT
CASSGGQSNTEAFF
>TRBJ1-1|.|TRBV2|TRBD1
TGTGCCAGCAGTGAAGGGACAGGGGAAACTGAAGCTTTCTTT
CASSEGTGETEAFF